This T cell receptor beta chain originates from a study of identical twins. About this clonotype itself: Its specificity is unknown.

General study findings and limits: High-abundance cord blood beta clonotypes had fewer insertions; memory repertoires showed none.

TCRdb called the 5' RACE reads again in MiXCR, with one record for every CDR3 protein. The data contain 650,000 to 800,000 distinct CDR3 sequences, 8.6% of them singletons. The CDR3 runs to 16 residues. V lost 1 base to trimming and J lost 7 bases, with 17 bases between them. Germline assignment: CDR1 SGHTA and CDR2 FQGNSA. The data were also submitted as part of a second study, on yellow fever vaccine responses in identical twins.

The receptor was isolated from a woman under 30 in good health. The sample consisted of PBMCs. The chain is built from TRBV7-2 and TRBJ2-1; D is possibly TRBD1 or TRBD2 (5 bases each). CDR3 DNA: TGTGCCAGCAGCTTAGTCGGGTCGGGGCTCCGAAATGAGCAGTTCTTC. Its translation is CASSLVGSGLRNEQFF.